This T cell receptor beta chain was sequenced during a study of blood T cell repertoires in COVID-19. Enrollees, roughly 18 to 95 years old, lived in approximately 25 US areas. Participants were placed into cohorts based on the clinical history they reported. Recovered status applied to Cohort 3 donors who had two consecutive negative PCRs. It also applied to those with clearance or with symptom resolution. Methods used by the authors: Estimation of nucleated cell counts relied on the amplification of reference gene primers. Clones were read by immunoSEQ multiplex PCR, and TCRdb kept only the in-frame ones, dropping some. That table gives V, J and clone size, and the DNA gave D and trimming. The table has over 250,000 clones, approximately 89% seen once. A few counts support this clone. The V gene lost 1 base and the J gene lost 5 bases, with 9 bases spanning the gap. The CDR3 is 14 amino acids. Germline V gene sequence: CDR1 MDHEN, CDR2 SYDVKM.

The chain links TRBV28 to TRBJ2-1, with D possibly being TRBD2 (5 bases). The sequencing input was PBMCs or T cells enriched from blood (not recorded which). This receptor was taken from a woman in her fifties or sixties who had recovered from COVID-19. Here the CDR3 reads CASSLSGIDNEQFF. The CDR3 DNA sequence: TGTGCCAGCAGTTTATCGGGAATCGACAATGAGCAGTTCTTC.